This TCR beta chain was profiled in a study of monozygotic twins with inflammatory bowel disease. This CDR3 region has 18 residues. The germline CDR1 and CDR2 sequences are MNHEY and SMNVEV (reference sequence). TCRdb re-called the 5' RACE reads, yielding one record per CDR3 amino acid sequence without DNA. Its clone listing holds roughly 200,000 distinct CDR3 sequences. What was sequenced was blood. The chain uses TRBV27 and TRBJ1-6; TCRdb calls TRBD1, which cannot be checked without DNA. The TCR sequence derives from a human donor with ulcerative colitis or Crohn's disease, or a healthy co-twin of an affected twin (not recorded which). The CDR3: CASRPRGSPGSYNSPLHF.